This TCR beta chain was recorded in a study of sequential checkpoint blockade in melanoma. The treatment is: randomized to nivolumab then ipilimumab (arm A) or the reverse (arm B). This clone was observed a single time. This table comes from immunoSEQ multiplex PCR, and its TCRdb copy is limited to in-frame clones, with some not included. The sample has thousands of clones, around three quarters seen once. This sample comprised CD8+ T cells sorted from blood (inferred from file names), obtained from a patient given nivolumab and ipilimumab in sequence. This clonotype was obtained from a human donor with melanoma.

The CDR3 loop is CASSQERANTQYF. CDR3 nucleotides: TGCGCCAGCAGCCAAGAGAGAGCTAACACGCAGTATTTT. This chain joins TRBV4-1 and TRBJ2-3; D remains unclear. Germline V gives CDR1 MGHRA, CDR2 YSYEKL. Trimming stripped 0 bases from V and 9 bases from J, with 10 bases between. CDR3 length equals 13 residues.